This T cell receptor beta chain was found in a study of long-term antiretroviral therapy in people with HIV. Study-wide findings and caveats: Older ART regimens may have been in use when blood was drawn between the mid-2000s and the late 2010s.

The sample holds one count of this clone. Its cognate antigen is unknown. This CDR3 spans 13 amino acids. V was clipped by 7 bases and J by 0 bases, with 12 bases between them. Germline V lookup: CDR1 SQVTM, CDR2 ANQGSEA. At the survey level, the v3.0 immunoSEQ assay was run. Clones were sequenced by immunoSEQ multiplex PCR, and TCRdb holds only the in-frame ones, with some missing. The sample lists some 20,000 clones, over 60% occurring once. Every one of the donors gave at least one pre-ART PBMC sample and at least two post-ART PBMC samples. V and J are TRBV29-1 and TRBJ1-1; no clear D gene. The sample in question was unsorted PBMCs, obtained 2.9 years after starting antiretroviral therapy. The receptor was isolated from a woman aged 30 to 39 with HIV. The CDR3 loop is CSAKGNMNTEAFF. DNA of the CDR3: TGCAGCGCTAAGGGCAACATGAACACTGAAGCTTTCTTT.